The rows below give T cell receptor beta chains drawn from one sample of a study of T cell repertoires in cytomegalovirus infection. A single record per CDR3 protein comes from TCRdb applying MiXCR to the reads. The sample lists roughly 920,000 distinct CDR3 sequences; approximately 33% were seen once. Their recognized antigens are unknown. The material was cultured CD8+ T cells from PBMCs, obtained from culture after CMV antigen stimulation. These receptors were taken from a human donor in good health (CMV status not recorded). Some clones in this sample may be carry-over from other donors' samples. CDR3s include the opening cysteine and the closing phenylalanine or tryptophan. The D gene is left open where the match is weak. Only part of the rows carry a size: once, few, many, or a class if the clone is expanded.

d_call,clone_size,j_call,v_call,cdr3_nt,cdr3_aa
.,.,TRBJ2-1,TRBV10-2,TGCGTCAGCAGTGAGTCCCTAGCAGGGTTCAATGAGCAGTTCTTC,CVSSESLAGFNEQFF
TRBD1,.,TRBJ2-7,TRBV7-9,TGTGCCAGCAGCTTAGAGGGACAGGCTTTCTCCTACGAGCAGTACTTC,CASSLEGQAFSYEQYF
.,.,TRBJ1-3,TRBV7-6,TGTGCCAGCAGCCCCATTACAAACACCATATATTTT,CASSPITNTIYF
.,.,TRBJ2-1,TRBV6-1,TGTGCCAGCAGTGAAGCCAGGGTCAATGAGCAGTTCTTC,CASSEARVNEQFF
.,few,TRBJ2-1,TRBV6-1,TGTGCCAGCAGTGAACTGGCAGGTGGAGATGAGCAGTTCTTC,CASSELAGGDEQFF
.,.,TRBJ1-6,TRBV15,TGTGCCACCAGCAGAGTGGGGACGGCAAATTCACCCCTCCACTTT,CATSRVGTANSPLHF
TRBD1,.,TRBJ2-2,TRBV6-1,TGTGCCAGCAGTTACCACGGACAGGGGGCAGGGGAGCTGTTTTTT,CASSYHGQGAGELFF
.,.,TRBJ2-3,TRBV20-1,TGCAGTGCTATGGGTCCGAGGGGCACAGATACGCAGTATTTT,CSAMGPRGTDTQYF
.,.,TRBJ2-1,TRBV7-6,TGTGCCAGCAGCTCACCGGGACACATGACCCATGAGCAGTTCTTC,CASSSPGHMTHEQFF
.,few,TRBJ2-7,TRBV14,TGTGCCAGCAGCCTACAATCGGAGGTAGAATATGGCCGGTACGAGCAGTACTTC,CASSLQSEVEYGRYEQYF
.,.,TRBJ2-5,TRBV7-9,TGTGCCAGCAGGCCGGGCCGGGCGTCCTCGGACCACAATCAAGAGACCCAGTACTTC,CASRPGRASSDHNQETQYF
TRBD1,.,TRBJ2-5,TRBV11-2,TGTGCCAGCAGCTTAGTCCGGACAGGGTTCGAGACCCAGTACTTC,CASSLVRTGFETQYF
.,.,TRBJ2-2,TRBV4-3,TGCGCCAGCAGCCCACAGGGAGGGCACACCGGGGAGCTGTTTTTT,CASSPQGGHTGELFF
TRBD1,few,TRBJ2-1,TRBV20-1,TGCAGTGCTAGGGCCGACAGGGTGGATGAGCAGTTCTTC,CSARADRVDEQFF
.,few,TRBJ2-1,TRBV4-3,TGCGCCAGCAGCCAAGATGAAGCTGACGAGTACAATGAGCAGTTCTTC,CASSQDEADEYNEQFF
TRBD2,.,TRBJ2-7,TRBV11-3,TGTGCCAACAGCTTAGCGGGGGACTCCTACGAGCAGTACTTC,CANSLAGDSYEQYF
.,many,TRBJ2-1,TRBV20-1,TGCAGTGCTAGATCCCAGGGAATGGGCTCCTACAATGAGCAGTTCTTC,CSARSQGMGSYNEQFF
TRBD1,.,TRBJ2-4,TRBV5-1,TGCGCCAGCAGCCCAGGACAGGACCTAGCCAAAAACATTCAGTACTTC,CASSPGQDLAKNIQYF
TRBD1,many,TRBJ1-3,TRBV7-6,TGTGCCAGCAGCAGAAGGGACAGTGGAAACACCATATATTTT,CASSRRDSGNTIYF
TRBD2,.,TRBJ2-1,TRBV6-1,TGTGCCAGCACGGTCGGGGGGGCTTTCAATGAGCAGTTCTTC,CASTVGGAFNEQFF
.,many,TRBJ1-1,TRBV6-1,TGTGCCAGCAGTGAAATTGATAGGGCCAACACTGAAGCTTTCTTT,CASSEIDRANTEAFF
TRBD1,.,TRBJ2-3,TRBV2,TGTGCCAGTTATTGGACAGGGCAATTCACAGATACGCAGTATTTT,CASYWTGQFTDTQYF
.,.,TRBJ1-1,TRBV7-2,TGTGTCAGCAGCCCCTGGTGGGGGGAAGGGGACACTGAAGCTTTCTTT,CVSSPWWGEGDTEAFF
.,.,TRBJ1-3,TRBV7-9,TGTGCCAGGGGCTATATGAACACCATATATTTT,CARGYMNTIYF
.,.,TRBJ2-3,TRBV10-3,TGTGCCATCAGTGGCCCCTTGACAGGGACTAGCACAGATACGCAGTATTTT,CAISGPLTGTSTDTQYF
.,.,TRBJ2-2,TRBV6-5,TGTGCCAGCAGCCCCGTGGTAGGGAGAGTCGGGGAGCTGTTTTTT,CASSPVVGRVGELFF
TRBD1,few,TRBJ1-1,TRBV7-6,TGTGCCAGCAGACGGACAGGGGGGAATGCTTTCTTT,CASRRTGGNAFF
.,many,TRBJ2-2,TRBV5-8,TGTGCCAGCAGCCCGGAGCGATGGCACACCGGGGAGCTGTTTTTT,CASSPERWHTGELFF
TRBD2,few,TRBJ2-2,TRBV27,TGTGCCAGCAGTTTAGACGGATCTAGCGGGGGACCCACCGGGGAGCTGTTTTTT,CASSLDGSSGGPTGELFF
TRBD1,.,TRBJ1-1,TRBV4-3,TGCGCCAGCAGCCAAGATCTGGACAGGGCGACGAACACTGAAGCTTTCTTT,CASSQDLDRATNTEAFF
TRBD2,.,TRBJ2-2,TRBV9,TGTGCCAGCAGCGAACCACTAGCGGGGGGGCTTGTGGACACCGGGGAGCTGTTTTTT,CASSEPLAGGLVDTGELFF
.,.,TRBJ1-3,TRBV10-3,TGTGCCATCAGTGATTCAGGGAAACGGGGAAACACCATATATTTT,CAISDSGKRGNTIYF
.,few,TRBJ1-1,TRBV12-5,TGTGCTAGTGGTTTGGTAGCGGGTAGGGGCACTGAAGCTTTCTTT,CASGLVAGRGTEAFF
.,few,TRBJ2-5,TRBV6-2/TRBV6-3,TGTGCCAGCAGCCCCGGATCATCTTCGCAGGAGACCCAGTACTTC,CASSPGSSSQETQYF
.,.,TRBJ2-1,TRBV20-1,TGCAGTGCTAGCGACAATGAGCAGTTCTTC,CSASDNEQFF